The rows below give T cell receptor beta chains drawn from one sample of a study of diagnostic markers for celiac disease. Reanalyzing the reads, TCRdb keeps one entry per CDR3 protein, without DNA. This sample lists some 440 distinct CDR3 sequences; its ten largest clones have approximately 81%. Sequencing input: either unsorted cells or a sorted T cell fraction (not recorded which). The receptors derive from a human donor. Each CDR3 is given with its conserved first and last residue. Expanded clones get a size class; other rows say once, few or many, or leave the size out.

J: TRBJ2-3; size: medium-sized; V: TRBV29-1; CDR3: CSVGGDRGLSYSTDTQYF
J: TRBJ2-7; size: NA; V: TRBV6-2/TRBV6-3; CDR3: CASSYSKFQAPEQYF
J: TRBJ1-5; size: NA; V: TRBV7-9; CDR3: CASSLSGNSNQPQHF
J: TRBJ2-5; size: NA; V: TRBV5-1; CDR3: CASATDPPKETQYF
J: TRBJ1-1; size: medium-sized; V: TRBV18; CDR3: CASSPGTDPEAFF
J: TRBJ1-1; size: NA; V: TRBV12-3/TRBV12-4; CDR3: CASSFWGVRAFF
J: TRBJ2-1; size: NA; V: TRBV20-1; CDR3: CSARDPLGYNEQFF
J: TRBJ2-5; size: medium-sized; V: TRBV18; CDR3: CASSPGQGARETQYF
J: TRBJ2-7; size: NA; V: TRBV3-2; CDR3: CASSLQGISHEQYF
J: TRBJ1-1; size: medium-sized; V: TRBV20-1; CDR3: CSAPRDTEAFF
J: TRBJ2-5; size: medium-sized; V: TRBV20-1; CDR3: CSARPLETQYF
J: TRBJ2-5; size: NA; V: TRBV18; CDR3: CASSLVRQALEETQYF
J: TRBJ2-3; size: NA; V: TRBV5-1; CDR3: CASSLDSVGTDTQYF
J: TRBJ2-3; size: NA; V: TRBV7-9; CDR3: CASSLITGGDTQYF
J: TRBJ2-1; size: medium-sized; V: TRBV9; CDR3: CASSSRTSGIRNEQFF
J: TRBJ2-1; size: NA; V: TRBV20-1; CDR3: CSASVPGGAVNEQFF
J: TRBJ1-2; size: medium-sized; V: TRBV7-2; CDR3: CASRGYYGYTF
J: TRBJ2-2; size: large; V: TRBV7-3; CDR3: CASSGPFGELFF
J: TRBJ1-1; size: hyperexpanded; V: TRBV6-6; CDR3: CASSGQFEAFF
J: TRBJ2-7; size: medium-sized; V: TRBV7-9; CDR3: CASSPREGESHEQYF
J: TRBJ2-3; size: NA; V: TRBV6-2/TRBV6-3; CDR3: CASSSNLGMDTQYF
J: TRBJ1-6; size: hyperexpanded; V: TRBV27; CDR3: CASSPINSPLHF
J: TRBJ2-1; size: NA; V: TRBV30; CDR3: CAWTTTNEQFF
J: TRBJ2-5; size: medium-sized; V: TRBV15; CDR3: CATSRERAGETQYF
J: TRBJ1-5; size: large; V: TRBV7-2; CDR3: CASSLVDSSNQPQHF
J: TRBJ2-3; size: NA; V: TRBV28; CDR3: CASSPTLTSQGQYF
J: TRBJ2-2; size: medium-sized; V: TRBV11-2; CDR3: CASSFGDRANTGELFF
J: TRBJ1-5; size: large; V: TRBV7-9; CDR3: CASSLSVNTGNNQPQHF
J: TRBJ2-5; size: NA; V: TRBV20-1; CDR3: CSARPQETQYF
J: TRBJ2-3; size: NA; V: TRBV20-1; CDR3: CSAAPGFNTDTQYF
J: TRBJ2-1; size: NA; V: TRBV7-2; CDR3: CASSFAAGGSYNEQFF
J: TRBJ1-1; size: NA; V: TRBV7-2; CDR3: CASSLVPGTGYAVAFF
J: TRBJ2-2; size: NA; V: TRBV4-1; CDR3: CASSQDRDSVNTGELFF
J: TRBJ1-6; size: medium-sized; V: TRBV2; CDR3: CASSDVAGRSPLHF
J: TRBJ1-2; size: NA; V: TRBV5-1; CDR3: CASSLMDGTYGYTF
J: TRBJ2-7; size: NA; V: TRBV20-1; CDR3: CSAPREGPHEQYF
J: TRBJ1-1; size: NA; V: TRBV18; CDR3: CASSPGPVEGEAFF
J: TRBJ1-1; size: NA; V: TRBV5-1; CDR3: CASSFIGDTEAFF
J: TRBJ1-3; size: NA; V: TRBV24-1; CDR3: CATSDLSGVGGNTIYF
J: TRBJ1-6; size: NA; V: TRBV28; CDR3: CASSSTGDGDSPLHF
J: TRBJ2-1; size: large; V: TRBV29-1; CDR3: CSVGRDPYNEQFF